These 16 T cell receptor beta chains share one sample of origin, sequenced in a study of T cell responses to AZD1222 COVID-19 vaccine. TCRdb's table, derived via immunoSEQ multiplex PCR, lists solely in-frame clones and lacks some. The table lists about 190,000 clones, about 89% of them singletons. This sample comprised peripheral blood, obtained on day 0 of MenACWY control vaccination. Source of these receptors: an adult in good health.

With regard to this clone: Additional DNA sequences in this sample encode the identical CDR3. The chain has TRBV28 and TRBJ1-1; the D is unclear. With 3 bases removed from V and 0 bases from J, the gap between germline ends came to 8 bases. The CDR3 covers 14 residues. Per germline, CDR1 MDHEN and CDR2 SYDVKM. CDR3 coding DNA: TGTGCCAGCAGTTTGGGCAGAATGAACACTGAAGCTTTCTTT. Amino acid sequence: CASSLGRMNTEAFF. The variable domain in full, with the rest retrieved from reference TRBV28 and TRBJ1-1, is DVKVTQSSRYLVKRTGEKVFLECVQDMDHENMFWYRQDPGLGLRLIYFSYDVKMKEKGDIPEGYSVSREKKERFSLILESASTNQTSMYLCASSLGRMNTEAFFGQGTRLTVV.

The DNA of the CDR3 is TGTGCCAGCAGTTACGTTACAGGGCGGTTAACCGGGGAGCTGTTTTTT. Encoded protein: CASSYVTGRLTGELFF. The rearrangement links TRBV6-5 to TRBJ2-2, with a possible D match to TRBD1 (6 bases). CDR1 and CDR2 from the germline V gene are MNHEY and SVGAGI. V was clipped by 2 bases and J by 5 bases, with 15 bases between them. The CDR3 spans 16 residues.

This sequence joins TRBV2 and TRBJ1-1, with D hard to call. Trimming pared 5 bases from V and 4 bases from J, leaving 11 bases between. CDR3 length: 13 amino acids. Germline V gene data show CDR1 as SNHLY and CDR2 as FYNNEI. The CDR3 nucleotides read TGTGCCAGCAGTTTGAGGGAGACCACTGAAGCTTTCTTT. Its translation: CASSLRETTEAFF.

On this clone itself: This sample also contains other DNA sequences that code for the same CDR3. The chain has TRBV5-1 and TRBJ2-3; no reliable D call. V was pared by 0 bases and J by 0 bases, with 8 bases between. The germline V gene encodes CDR1 SGHRS and CDR2 YFSETQ. The CDR3 spans 15 residues. The CDR3 here is CASSLDGPSTDTQYF. In DNA, the CDR3 is TGCGCCAGCAGCTTGGATGGGCCTAGCACAGATACGCAGTATTTT.

CDR3 residues: CASSLSPGNEKLFF. CDR3 nucleotides: TGTGCCAGCAGTTTATCGCCCGGGAATGAAAAACTGTTTTTT. The chain uses TRBV27 and TRBJ1-4; no reliable D call. From germline, CDR1 is MNHEY and CDR2 SMNVEV (reference sequence). This CDR3 comprises 14 residues. V shed 0 bases and J shed 5 bases, with 7 bases lying between them.

This chain connects TRBV4-1 to TRBJ2-7, with D hard to call. The CDR3 is 13 amino acids. V shed 1 base and J shed 6 bases, with 10 bases lying between them. Germline-derived CDR1 and CDR2 are MGHRA and YSYEKL. The CDR3 region is CASSQAVLGEQYF. The CDR3, as DNA: TGCGCCAGCAGCCAAGCCGTCCTCGGCGAGCAGTACTTC.

The chain uses TRBV28 and TRBJ2-5, with 10 bases aligning to TRBD2. V dropped 5 bases and J dropped 2; count of bases not matched to a gene: 2. The CDR3 contains 14 residues. Germline lookup yields CDR1 MDHEN and CDR2 SYDVKM. The chain's CDR3 is CASSRTSGQETQYF. CDR3 coding DNA: TGTGCCAGCAGTCGGACTAGCGGACAAGAGACCCAGTACTTC. Full variable domain (outside the CDR3, taken from reference TRBV28 and TRBJ2-5): DVKVTQSSRYLVKRTGEKVFLECVQDMDHENMFWYRQDPGLGLRLIYFSYDVKMKEKGDIPEGYSVSREKKERFSLILESASTNQTSMYLCASSRTSGQETQYFGPGTRLLVL.

The chain employs TRBV18 and TRBJ2-1, with D tentatively TRBD2 (6 bases). V dropped 5 bases and J dropped 0 bases, with 11 bases sitting between them. Germline lookup yields CDR1 KGHSH and CDR2 LQKENI. This CDR3 has 15 amino acids. The CDR3 spells CASSRDSNSYNEQFF. The CDR3 DNA is TGTGCCAGCTCAAGGGACTCCAACTCCTACAATGAGCAGTTCTTC.

V usage is TRBV6-5 and J usage is TRBJ2-7; 9 nucleotides agree with TRBD1. V lost 10 bases and J lost 1; bases outside the gene matches: 11. The CDR3 has 15 amino acids. Germline CDR1 MNHEY, CDR2 SVGAGI. CDR3 coding DNA: TGTGCCATACCTCCCCGGGACAGGGCGTCCTACGAGCAGTACTTC. This gives the protein CAIPPRDRASYEQYF.

The chain links TRBV3-1 (or the pseudogene TRBV3-2) to TRBJ2-7, with 8 bases fitting TRBD2. V shed 8 bases and J 7 bases; nucleotides not matched to a gene: 13. The germline gives CDR1 LGHDT, CDR2 YNNKEL (reference sequence). The CDR3 length is 14 residues. The CDR3 region is CASPPGTRCEEQYF. DNA for the CDR3: TGTGCCAGCCCCCCCGGGACTAGGTGCGAAGAGCAGTACTTC.

The chain couples TRBV4-1 to TRBJ2-7; 8 nucleotides match TRBD1. The ends lost 2 bases at V and 7 bases at J; junction bases unmatched: 13. Germline loops: CDR1 MGHRA, CDR2 YSYEKL. The length of the CDR3 is 16 residues. CDR3: CASSQLPGQARWEQYF. The CDR3 region has the DNA TGCGCCAGCAGCCAACTACCGGGACAGGCTAGGTGGGAGCAGTACTTC.

V gene TRBV28 combines with J gene TRBJ1-1; unclear D gene. The CDR3 spans 12 residues. From germline, CDR1 is MDHEN and CDR2 SYDVKM. Trimming cost V 4 bases and J 11 bases, with 14 bases left between them. Written as DNA, the CDR3 is TGTGCCAGCAGTTCGGTCCCTCCTCGGGCTTTCTTT. It is translated as CASSSVPPRAFF.

This clone showed up just a few times. This chain uses TRBV18 with TRBJ2-7, with TRBD1 matching over 10 bases. CDR3 length: 14 residues. Germline V gene lookup returns CDR1 KGHSH and CDR2 LQKENI. With V trimmed by 5 bases and J by 2 bases, 3 bases remained unmatched. Here the CDR3 DNA reads TGTGCCAGCTCAGCGGGACAGGGGCCCTACGAGCAGTACTTC. Translating gives CASSAGQGPYEQYF.

This chain uses TRBV27 with TRBJ2-3; D is possibly TRBD1 (5 bases). The CDR3 totals 13 residues. The V gene lost 7 bases and the J gene lost 4 bases, with 12 bases spanning the gap. The germline CDR1 and CDR2 sequences are MNHEY and SMNVEV (reference sequence). Written as DNA, the CDR3 is TGTGCCAGCACTTTTCAGGGCTCAGATACGCAGTATTTT. It translates to CASTFQGSDTQYF.

The rearrangement uses TRBV6-4 and TRBJ2-3, with 9 bases matching TRBD2. CDR1 MRHNA and CDR2 SNTAGT come from the germline V gene. The CDR3 consists of 14 residues. J gave up 4 bases and V 4 bases, and 3 bases lay outside the gene matches. The CDR3 sequence: CASSATSGPDTQYF. CDR3 nucleotides: TGTGCCAGCAGTGCGACTAGCGGCCCAGATACGCAGTATTTT.

The gene calls are TRBV6-5 and TRBJ1-5, with a tentative D call TRBD1 (5 bases). The CDR3 is 15 residues long. With 5 bases removed from V and 3 bases from J, the gap between germline ends came to 14 bases. Germline lookup yields CDR1 MNHEY and CDR2 SVGAGI. The CDR3 sequence: CASSPPTGSNQPQHF. CDR3 nucleotides: TGTGCCAGCAGTCCTCCTACAGGTTCCAATCAGCCCCAGCATTTT.